These T cell receptor beta chains were read from a single sample in a study of shared clonotypes between healthy human individuals. Profiled with immunoSEQ multiplex PCR; TCRdb holds only in-frame clones, not every one. The sample records about 360,000 clones, more than 60% being singletons. Sequencing used memory CD4+ T cells sorted from blood. Receptors originate from a man aged 25 to 40 in good health. Each CDR3 is given without its conserved first and last residue. Each record gives: J gene, V gene, CDR3 protein.

TRBJ2-3 | TRBV7-2 | ASSLVSADTQY
TRBJ1-2 | TRBV20-1 | SARGQKIYT
TRBJ2-3 | TRBV7-9 | ASSLVRPASGSTDTQY
TRBJ2-2 | TRBV2 | ASSELAENTGELF
TRBJ2-3 | TRBV5-4 | ASSLERFTDTQY
TRBJ2-3 | TRBV2 | ASSGLAASTDTQY
TRBJ2-3 | TRBV7-9 | ASSLRGRYEDTQY
TRBJ2-4 | TRBV5-4 | ASSFIASVDIQY
TRBJ1-5 | TRBV7-6 | ASSPSLQQPQH
TRBJ2-3 | TRBV7-9 | ASSLPLRDTQY
TRBJ2-2 | TRBV7-2 | ASSFKISNTGELF
TRBJ2-3 | TRBV29-1 | SAGGIYTDTQY
TRBJ2-2 | TRBV5-1 | ASSLETGIGTGELF
TRBJ2-1 | TRBV27 | ASRLPASGSYEQF
TRBJ1-5 | TRBV6-1 | ASSERWEQPQH
TRBJ2-7 | TRBV5-1 | ASRKGGVIDEQY
TRBJ1-5 | TRBV2 | ASSDSSNQPQH
TRBJ2-2 | TRBV5-1 | ASSWQARVDTGELF
TRBJ2-5 | TRBV5-4 | ASSTGRQETQY
TRBJ2-1 | TRBV2 | ASTVSRSGNSYNEQF
TRBJ2-2 | TRBV7-2 | ASSSRTRGTGELF
TRBJ2-1 | TRBV19 | ASSRGSYNEQF
TRBJ2-1 | TRBV9 | ASSVGGDYYNEQF
TRBJ2-3 | TRBV21-1 | ASSKRSLSTDTQY
TRBJ1-4 | TRBV2 | ASSELGSWGEKLF
TRBJ1-1 | TRBV2 | ASLVDRNTEAF
TRBJ2-3 | TRBV5-1 | ASSFSLTGTDTQY
TRBJ1-1 | TRBV11-2 | ASSLSLRGSTEAF
TRBJ2-1 | TRBV5-4 | ASRQRASSYNEQF
TRBJ2-7 | TRBV27 | ASGKTGLAGSYEQY
TRBJ2-5 | TRBV18 | ASSPGTSGRETQY
TRBJ2-3 | TRBV20-1 | SASWKDTQY
TRBJ2-1 | TRBV5-1 | ASSLGQGNEQF
TRBJ2-5 | TRBV5-1 | ASSLAVTQTQY
TRBJ2-2 | TRBV25-1 | ASSGAGGPRTGELF
TRBJ1-2 | TRBV5-1 | ASSTITGDGYT
TRBJ1-5 | TRBV6-6 | ASSYPRQGSNQPQH
TRBJ2-5 | TRBV10-1 | ASSTGTAYAQY
TRBJ2-7 | TRBV27 | ASSLRGLYEQY
TRBJ1-2 | TRBV28 | ASSFGVGWNYGYT
TRBJ2-5 | TRBV7-6 | ASSFLQETQY
TRBJ2-1 | TRBV4-1 | ASSQDLVSLPEGEQF
TRBJ1-5 | TRBV6-6 | ASSYTGQPQH
TRBJ2-6 | TRBV5-4 | ASSPPGSPRSGANVLT
TRBJ2-4 | TRBV11-2 | ASSTQGAGIAKNIQY